Shown below are 6 T cell receptor beta chains from a single sample sequenced in a study of cytomegalovirus exposure and HLA in healthy donors. Primers for the PCR totalled 60 Vbeta and 13 Jbeta. Assay: immunoSEQ multiplex PCR; the TCRdb copy retains only in-frame clones and omits some. The data contain around 190,000 clones, approximately 77% of them singletons. The sample comprised PBMCs. The receptors shown here come from a man aged 40-50 years in good health and CMV-seropositive.

The V gene is TRBV7-3, the J gene TRBJ2-7, with 9 bases matching TRBD1. Germline CDR1 SGHTA, CDR2 FQGTGA. The CDR3 has 13 amino acids. The ends lost 5 bases at V and 6 bases at J; junction bases unmatched: 5. CDR3 DNA: TGTGCCAGCAGCCGGGACAGGGATACCGAGCAGTACTTC. Translated, it gives CASSRDRDTEQYF.

The rearrangement uses TRBV5-5 and TRBJ2-3, with 7 bases aligning to TRBD1. Germline CDR1 SGHKS, CDR2 YYEKEE (reference sequence). Unmatched junction bases numbered 5, after V lost 1 base and J lost 3 bases. CDR3 size: 15 residues. The CDR3 is CASSLRQGDTDTQYF. The CDR3, as DNA: TGTGCCAGCAGCTTGAGGCAGGGGGATACAGATACGCAGTATTTT.

The chain couples TRBV14 to TRBJ2-3, with 8 bases matching TRBD2. The germline CDR1 and CDR2 sequences are SGHDN and FVKESK. Unmatched junction bases numbered 5, after V lost 5 bases and J lost 1 base. The CDR3 has 15 amino acids. The CDR3 region has the DNA TGTGCCAGCAGCAGGGGTAGCGGGGGCACAGATACGCAGTATTTT. Amino acids: CASSRGSGGTDTQYF.

The chain couples TRBV6-5 to TRBJ2-4; D ambiguous. The V end lost 6 bases, the J end lost 0 bases, and 9 bases lay between the germline ends. Germline V gene data show CDR1 as MNHEY and CDR2 as SVGAGI. The CDR3 length is 14 residues. For the CDR3, the DNA is TGTGCCAGCAGCGTCAGTTTAGCCAAAAACATTCAGTACTTC. It is translated as CASSVSLAKNIQYF.

This rearrangement joins TRBV18 to TRBJ2-3; possible D gene TRBD1, 6 bases. Germline loops: CDR1 KGHSH, CDR2 LQKENI. CDR3 length: 15 amino acids. V lost 3 bases to trimming and J lost 2 bases, with 12 bases between them. In nucleotides, the CDR3 is TGTGCCAGCTCACCTTCAGGGGACATCACAGATACGCAGTATTTT. It specifies CASSPSGDITDTQYF.

The V gene is TRBV27, the J gene TRBJ1-6, with D possibly matching TRBD1 (6 bases). V was cut by 7 bases and J by 10 bases, with 20 bases left in between. The CDR3 runs to 15 residues. Germline V gene sequence: CDR1 MNHEY, CDR2 SMNVEV (reference sequence). CDR3 amino acids: CASKSGTRIGSPLHF. CDR3 in DNA: TGTGCCAGCAAATCCGGGACACGGATTGGGTCACCCCTCCACTTT.